This is a list of T cell receptor beta chains from one sample in a study of blood T cell repertoires in COVID-19. Method: immunoSEQ multiplex PCR; TCRdb's copy keeps in-frame clones and lacks some. Of approximately 410,000 clones detected, roughly 90% appear once; the ten largest clones hold 1.4% to 1.5%. Sequencing was carried out using peripheral blood. The receptor set was obtained from a woman aged 25 to 39 with active or convalescent COVID-19. Each CDR3 is given with its conserved first and last residue. A D gene is named only where the DNA matches it firmly. Size is omitted from some rows. Given values are once, few, many or a class for expanded clones.

cdr3_length,v_call,j_call,clone_size,d_call,cdr3_aa,cdr3_nt
16,TRBV11-2,TRBJ2-3,NA,TRBD2,CASSSRPAGGLDTQYF,TGTGCCAGCAGCTCAAGGCCAGCGGGGGGGTTGGATACGCAGTATTTT
15,TRBV15,TRBJ1-6,few,TRBD1,CATSTLTGGNSPLHF,TGTGCCACCAGCACTTTGACAGGGGGCAATTCACCCCTCCACTTT
15,TRBV5-1,TRBJ1-4,few,TRBD1,CASSSGQGRVEKLFF,TGCGCCAGCAGCTCCGGACAGGGAAGGGTTGAAAAACTGTTTTTT
17,TRBV10-1,TRBJ2-1,NA,TRBD2,CASSESASGKAAGEQFF,TGCGCCAGCAGTGAGTCGGCTAGCGGGAAGGCCGCCGGTGAGCAGTTCTTC
16,TRBV18,TRBJ1-1,NA,NA,CASSRLELGGNTEAFF,TGTGCCAGCTCACGACTGGAGCTTGGAGGGAACACTGAAGCTTTCTTT
13,TRBV6-5,TRBJ1-2,NA,NA,CASRPGGYYGYTF,TGTGCCAGCAGGCCCGGGGGGTACTATGGCTACACCTTC
15,TRBV7-9,TRBJ2-7,NA,TRBD2,CASKEGLADSYEQYF,TGTGCCAGCAAAGAGGGACTAGCGGATTCCTACGAGCAGTACTTC
15,TRBV3-1/TRBV3-2,TRBJ1-1,NA,TRBD1,CASSLRAGTGLDAFF,TGTGCCAGCAGCCTTAGAGCCGGGACAGGGTTAGACGCTTTCTTT
12,TRBV29-1,TRBJ1-2,NA,NA,CSVLQVSGGYTF,TGCAGCGTGCTACAGGTATCTGGTGGCTACACCTTC
15,TRBV20-1,TRBJ1-6,NA,NA,CSASLSGSYNSPLHF,TGCAGTGCTAGTCTAAGTGGCTCCTATAATTCACCCCTCCACTTT
12,TRBV6-1,TRBJ2-5,NA,TRBD1,CASSEQGGASYF,TGTGCCAGCAGTGAACAAGGGGGCGCGTCATACTTC
15,TRBV9,TRBJ2-7,NA,TRBD2,CASSGQLAGVGEQYF,TGTGCCAGCAGCGGACAACTAGCGGGAGTGGGTGAGCAGTACTTC
14,TRBV7-8,TRBJ2-3,NA,NA,CASREGLFTDTQYF,TGTGCCAGCAGGGAGGGACTTTTCACAGATACGCAGTATTTT
15,TRBV5-5,TRBJ1-1,NA,TRBD1,CASSGSRGSGTEAFF,TGTGCCAGCAGCGGAAGCAGGGGGTCGGGCACTGAAGCTTTCTTT
17,TRBV4-1,TRBJ2-2,NA,NA,CASSPPRTGSNTGELFF,TGCGCCAGCAGCCCACCCAGGACGGGATCGAACACCGGGGAGCTGTTTTTT
12,TRBV6-5,TRBJ1-2,NA,TRBD1,CASGQGAGGYTF,TGTGCCAGCGGACAGGGGGCTGGTGGCTACACCTTC
16,TRBV28,TRBJ1-3,NA,NA,CASSLPGQATGNTIYF,TGTGCCAGCAGTTTACCAGGGCAGGCGACTGGAAACACCATATATTTT
13,TRBV4-2,TRBJ1-2,few,NA,CASSQVGGDGYTF,TGTGCCAGCAGCCAAGTAGGAGGGGATGGCTACACCTTC
14,TRBV6-1,TRBJ1-1,few,NA,CASSEEWEGKGAFF,TGTGCCAGCAGTGAAGAATGGGAGGGGAAAGGGGCTTTCTTT
16,TRBV28,TRBJ2-2,NA,NA,CASSCTMGACTGELFF,TGTGCCAGCAGTTGTACGATGGGGGCTTGCACCGGGGAGCTGTTTTTT
17,TRBV5-6,TRBJ1-2,few,NA,CASSFRGEYERTYGYTF,TGTGCCAGCAGCTTCCGGGGAGAGTATGAAAGAACCTATGGCTACACCTTC
12,TRBV6-5,TRBJ2-7,NA,NA,CASSDLPYEQYF,TGTGCCAGCTCGGACTTACCCTACGAGCAGTACTTC
13,TRBV12-5,TRBJ2-7,NA,NA,CASGLPGTYEQYF,TGTGCTAGTGGTTTGCCAGGGACCTACGAGCAGTACTTC
16,TRBV5-5,TRBJ2-7,NA,TRBD1,CASSASGTGGSYEQYF,TGTGCCAGCAGCGCAAGCGGGACAGGGGGTTCTTACGAGCAGTACTTC
13,TRBV27,TRBJ2-1,NA,TRBD1,CASSLQGGNEQFF,TGTGCCAGCAGCTTACAGGGGGGCAATGAGCAGTTCTTC
18,TRBV19,TRBJ2-3,NA,NA,CASSIGGVGSVLTDTQYF,TGTGCCAGTAGTATCGGCGGAGTGGGTTCAGTTCTCACAGATACGCAGTATTTT
17,TRBV5-4,TRBJ2-3,NA,TRBD2,CASSKLAGAFSTDTQYF,TGTGCCAGCAGCAAACTAGCGGGGGCCTTTAGCACAGATACGCAGTATTTT
15,TRBV4-1,TRBJ2-3,NA,NA,CASSQVGALADTQYF,TGCGCCAGCAGCCAAGTTGGTGCGCTAGCGGATACGCAGTATTTT
15,TRBV7-7,TRBJ2-7,NA,NA,CASSLEAGPLYEQYF,TGTGCCAGCAGCTTAGAGGCGGGGCCCCTATACGAGCAGTACTTC
13,TRBV12-3/TRBV12-4,TRBJ1-2,NA,NA,CASSPGPGGGYTF,TGTGCCAGCAGTCCTGGCCCGGGGGGTGGCTACACCTTC
13,TRBV19,TRBJ1-1,NA,NA,CASSWALGTEAFF,TGTGCCAGTAGTTGGGCGCTTGGCACTGAAGCTTTCTTT
15,TRBV28,TRBJ1-5,NA,TRBD1,CASFPGQGFNQPQHF,TGTGCCAGCTTTCCGGGACAGGGTTTTAATCAGCCCCAGCATTTT
17,TRBV20-1,TRBJ2-7,NA,TRBD2,CSASIFGSGRVGSEQYF,TGCAGTGCTAGTATTTTTGGCAGCGGGAGGGTCGGTAGCGAGCAGTACTTC
15,TRBV7-9,TRBJ2-5,NA,NA,CASSLIEVAHETQYF,TGTGCCAGCAGCTTAATAGAGGTAGCTCATGAGACCCAGTACTTC
13,TRBV6-5,TRBJ1-6,NA,TRBD1,CACGQGPGSPLHF,TGTGCCTGCGGACAGGGTCCGGGTTCACCCCTCCACTTT
12,TRBV19,TRBJ1-5,few,NA,CASKYRNQPQHF,TGTGCCAGTAAGTATAGAAATCAGCCCCAGCATTTT
16,TRBV5-1,TRBJ2-7,NA,TRBD2,CASSLPTSGSVDEQYF,TGCGCCAGCAGCTTGCCTACTAGCGGGAGTGTCGACGAGCAGTACTTC
14,TRBV12-5,TRBJ1-5,NA,NA,CASGWGGPNQPQHF,TGTGCTAGTGGTTGGGGGGGGCCTAATCAGCCCCAGCATTTT
13,TRBV30,TRBJ2-7,few,TRBD1,CAWGKTGGSEQYF,TGTGCCTGGGGTAAGACAGGGGGCTCCGAGCAGTACTTC
16,TRBV3-1/TRBV3-2,TRBJ2-2,NA,TRBD2,CASTPFGGANTGELFF,TGTGCCAGCACCCCGTTCGGGGGGGCGAACACCGGGGAGCTGTTTTTT
13,TRBV3-1/TRBV3-2,TRBJ2-1,NA,NA,CASSRRTDNEQFF,TGTGCCAGCAGCCGAAGAACAGACAATGAGCAGTTCTTC
14,TRBV6-5,TRBJ1-1,NA,NA,CASSYAGALTEAFF,TGTGCCAGCAGTTACGCTGGGGCTCTCACTGAAGCTTTCTTT
10,TRBV29-1,TRBJ1-2,NA,NA,CSVANYGYTF,TGCAGCGTCGCTAACTATGGCTACACCTTC
16,TRBV9,TRBJ2-7,NA,TRBD1,CASSVDGQGASYEQYF,TGTGCCAGCAGCGTAGACGGACAGGGGGCTTCCTACGAGCAGTACTTC
15,TRBV29-1,TRBJ2-1,NA,TRBD1,CSVEGTGPVSNEQFF,TGCAGCGTTGAGGGGACAGGGCCCGTCTCCAATGAGCAGTTCTTC
14,TRBV10-3,TRBJ2-7,NA,NA,CAISGTDIGREQYF,TGTGCCATCAGTGGAACAGACATAGGTCGGGAGCAGTACTTC
14,TRBV7-9,TRBJ2-7,once,TRBD2,CASSTRTSFSEQYF,TGTGCCAGCAGCACAAGGACTAGTTTTAGCGAGCAGTACTTC
13,TRBV29-1,TRBJ2-2,once,TRBD1,CSVDRGNTGELFF,TGCAGCGTCGACAGGGGAAACACCGGGGAGCTGTTTTTT
15,TRBV4-1,TRBJ1-1,NA,NA,CASSQGGTGDTEAFF,TGCGCCAGCAGCCAGGGGGGGACGGGGGACACTGAAGCTTTCTTT
15,TRBV10-3,TRBJ2-5,NA,NA,CAISGAAGKVETQYF,TGTGCCATCAGTGGGGCGGCAGGGAAGGTGGAGACCCAGTACTTC
13,TRBV5-4,TRBJ1-4,NA,NA,CASSLGGNEKLFF,TGTGCCAGCAGCTTGGGAGGGAATGAAAAACTGTTTTTT
18,TRBV3-1/TRBV3-2,TRBJ1-6,NA,NA,CASSATRTAASRNSPLHF,TGTGCCAGCAGCGCTACCCGGACAGCCGCTTCAAGGAATTCACCCCTCCACTTT
17,TRBV5-1,TRBJ2-2,NA,TRBD1,CASSLATGVTNTGELFF,TGCGCCAGCAGCTTGGCAACAGGGGTGACGAACACCGGGGAGCTGTTTTTT
14,TRBV7-8,TRBJ1-2,NA,TRBD1,CASSPDRGGVGYTF,TGTGCCAGCAGCCCGGACAGGGGAGGGGTTGGCTACACCTTC